This entry features one T cell receptor (beta chain) sequence. One end of the junction is discordant with germline, which a read error may explain. The library came from three nested PCR rounds adapted from ARM-PCR protocols. TCRdb re-analysed the multiplex PCR reads in MiXCR, keeping a single row per CDR3 protein. This sample has some 90,000 distinct CDR3 sequences, with about 66% found just once. The CDR3 is 13 residues long. Germline CDR1 SGHNT, CDR2 YENEEA. The data are from a study of tumor and adjacent non-tumor tissue in lung cancer. No cell sorting was done before RNA was extracted from the tissue.

The receptor was isolated from a man aged 70 or older with non-small cell lung cancer. The sequencing sample was made of lung tumor tissue. V gene TRBV11-3 combines with J gene TRBJ2-7, with D possibly TRBD2 on 5 matching bases. CDR3 nucleotides: TGTGTCAGCAGCTTGGAGGACTGGTCAGAGCAGTACTTC. Encoded protein: CVSSLEDWSEQYF.